These T cell receptor beta chains were read from a single sample in a study of STAT3 mutations in large granular lymphocyte leukemia. Sequencing used immunoSEQ multiplex PCR; TCRdb keeps in-frame clones, though not all of them. This table has approximately 2,400 clones, 66% appearing once. The material sequenced was peripheral blood mononuclear cells. The receptors were sampled from a woman in her forties or fifties with T-cell large granular lymphocyte leukemia. Some clones in this sample may be carry-over from other donors' samples. The CDR3 runs from the conserved cysteine through the conserved F or W. Fields, in order: J gene, V gene, D gene, clone size, CDR3 protein, CDR3 DNA. D genes are given only for firm matches. The size of a clone is reported for some rows only, either as once, few or many, or as a class for expanded clones.

TRBJ2-1 TRBV12-5 TRBD2 . CASGRTSGAYNEQFF TGTGCTAGTGGCAGGACTAGCGGCGCCTACAATGAGCAGTTCTTC
TRBJ1-5 TRBV29-1 . . CSVTMAVGQPQHF TGCAGCGTCACAATGGCCGTGGGTCAGCCCCAGCATTTT
TRBJ1-5 TRBV6-5 . . CASSYSGRVGNQPQHF TGTGCCAGCAGTTACTCGGGCAGGGTAGGCAATCAGCCCCAGCATTTT
TRBJ2-7 TRBV5-4 . few CASSFAPRGPAQHF TGTGCCAGCAGCTTCGCCCCACGAGGTCCCGCCCAACACTTC
TRBJ2-5 TRBV2 . . CASSRLRETQYF TGTGCCAGCAGTCGTCTTCGGGAGACCCAGTACTTC
TRBJ2-7 TRBV13 TRBD1 . CASSLGQGASEQYF TGTGCCAGCAGCTTGGGACAGGGGGCGAGCGAGCAGTACTTC
TRBJ2-6 TRBV4-1 TRBD2 . CASSQGWAGGEVGANVLTF TGCGCCAGCAGCCAAGGATGGGCCGGGGGGGAGGTCGGGGCCAACGTCCTGACTTTC
TRBJ1-3 TRBV7-9 TRBD1 . CASSSRGSGNTIYF TGTGCCAGCAGCTCCAGGGGGTCTGGAAACACCATATATTTT
TRBJ1-2 TRBV6-5 TRBD1 . CASSSSGTGLFGYTF TGTGCCAGCAGTTCTTCCGGGACAGGGCTATTTGGCTACACCTTC
TRBJ2-5 TRBV7-9 . . CASSLRLGETQYF TGTGCCAGCAGCTTGCGACTAGGGGAGACCCAGTACTTC
TRBJ1-1 TRBV30 . . CAWSITGTPEAFF TGTGCCTGGAGTATTACCGGGACACCTGAAGCTTTCTTT
TRBJ1-4 TRBV30 . . CAWTGSRLNEKLFF TGTGCCTGGACAGGGAGTCGACTCAATGAAAAACTGTTTTTT
TRBJ2-7 TRBV30 TRBD2 . CAWSSGLAGAYEQYF TGTGCCTGGAGTTCGGGACTAGCGGGAGCCTACGAGCAGTACTTC
TRBJ2-7 TRBV30 . few CAWTYGGMKGQYF TGTGCCTGGACCTACGGCGGGATGAAGGGTCAGTACTTC
TRBJ2-5 TRBV30 TRBD2 . CAWSVSGAQETQYF TGTGCCTGGAGTGTCAGCGGGGCCCAAGAGACCCAGTACTTC
TRBJ1-5 TRBV6-1 TRBD1 . CASSGQGGNQPQHF TGTGCCAGCAGTGGACAGGGCGGCAATCAGCCCCAGCATTTT
TRBJ2-3 TRBV5-4 . few CASSPRGDTQYF TGTGCCAGCAGCCCGAGGGGGGATACGCAGTATTTT
TRBJ2-5 TRBV18 . . CASSPTAGETQYF TGTGCCAGCTCACCAACGGCGGGAGAGACCCAGTACTTC
TRBJ2-5 TRBV30 TRBD1 few CAWSAIRGQGQMGGQETQYF TGTGCCTGGAGTGCTATACGGGGACAGGGCCAGATGGGGGGTCAAGAGACCCAGTACTTC
TRBJ2-7 TRBV7-2 . . CASSRGAAEQYF TGTGCCAGCAGCCGCGGAGCGGCCGAGCAGTACTTC